Listed below are T cell receptor beta chains from one sample, sequenced in a study of CD8+CD57+ T cells in acquired aplastic anemia. In TCRdb, the reads were re-called with MiXCR into one record per CDR3 protein. This table has about 210,000 distinct CDR3 sequences, around 32% appearing once. Specimen: sorted CD4+, CD8+, or CD8+CD57+ T cells (not recorded which) from PBMCs. The receptors come from a human donor in good health, serving as a control. Both conserved end residues are part of each CDR3. D genes are given only for firm matches. A clone size is listed for some rows: how often the clone was seen (once, few, many), or a class if it is expanded.

v_gene	j_gene	abundance	d_gene	CDR3aa	CDR3nt
TRBV12-3/TRBV12-4	TRBJ2-1	few	TRBD2	CASTIGAGSSYNEQFF	TGTGCCAGCACCATCGGAGCGGGAAGCTCCTACAATGAGCAGTTCTTC
TRBV9	TRBJ1-5	many	-	CASSPGEGGRNQPQHF	TGTGCCAGCAGCCCTGGGGAGGGAGGTAGGAATCAGCCCCAGCATTTT
TRBV25-1	TRBJ2-7	-	-	CASSGLEISYEQYF	TGTGCCAGCAGTGGTTTGGAGATATCCTACGAGCAGTACTTC
TRBV5-1	TRBJ2-7	many	-	CASSLAGGFGYEQYF	TGCGCCAGCAGCTTGGCCGGTGGGTTCGGCTACGAGCAGTACTTC
TRBV14	TRBJ2-3	-	TRBD2	CASSHFGGGRDTDTQYF	TGTGCCAGCAGCCACTTCGGCGGGGGGCGGGACACAGATACGCAGTATTTT
TRBV14	TRBJ2-5	few	-	CASSPPWSPRETQYF	TGTGCCAGCAGCCCTCCTTGGAGCCCTCGGGAGACCCAGTACTTC
TRBV7-9	TRBJ1-1	-	-	CASSPLGNTEAFF	TGTGCCAGCAGCCCCTTGGGGAACACTGAAGCTTTCTTT
TRBV3-1	TRBJ1-2	-	TRBD1	CASSQDRVTGGWKANYGYTF	TGTGCCAGCAGCCAAGATCGGGTGACAGGGGGGTGGAAGGCTAACTATGGCTACACCTTC
TRBV12-3/TRBV12-4	TRBJ2-3	few	TRBD1	CASSLNRGSTDTQYF	TGTGCCAGCAGTTTGAACAGGGGGTCGACAGATACGCAGTATTTT
TRBV7-6	TRBJ2-2	-	-	CASSSPESAGELFF	TGTGCCAGCAGCTCCCCCGAATCGGCCGGGGAGCTGTTTTTT
TRBV10-3	TRBJ2-3	-	TRBD2	CAISDTSDSSTDTQYF	TGTGCCATCAGTGACACTAGCGATTCCAGCACAGATACGCAGTATTTT
TRBV6-5	TRBJ1-1	many	-	CASQFRDTEAFF	TGTGCCAGCCAGTTCAGGGACACTGAAGCTTTCTTT
TRBV9	TRBJ2-2	-	TRBD1	CASRLTGQGNTGELFF	TGTGCCAGCAGATTGACGGGACAGGGGAACACCGGGGAGCTGTTTTTT
TRBV7-6	TRBJ2-1	-	-	CASSLQQADNEQFF	TGTGCCAGCAGCTTACAACAGGCCGACAATGAGCAGTTCTTC
TRBV19	TRBJ1-2	-	-	CASRAHYGYTF	TGTGCCAGTAGAGCCCACTATGGCTACACCTTC
TRBV6-5	TRBJ1-6	many	-	CASSSQGTNSPLHF	TGTGCCAGCAGTTCCCAGGGCACGAATTCACCCCTCCACTTT
TRBV12-3/TRBV12-4	TRBJ1-2	many	TRBD1	CASSFGQGVGYTF	TGTGCCAGCAGTTTTGGACAGGGGGTTGGCTACACCTTC
TRBV20-1	TRBJ1-2	many	-	CSASILYGYTF	TGCAGTGCTAGCATACTCTATGGCTACACCTTC
TRBV4-1	TRBJ1-2	many	-	CASSREGRYYGYTF	TGCGCCAGCAGCCGCGAGGGCCGATACTATGGCTACACCTTC
TRBV10-1	TRBJ1-6	many	-	CASSGGGANSPLHF	TGCGCCAGCAGCGGTGGGGGAGCTAATTCACCCCTCCACTTT
TRBV5-8	TRBJ2-3	many	-	CASSLSFLADTQYF	TGTGCCAGCAGCTTGTCCTTTTTGGCAGATACGCAGTATTTT
TRBV4-1	TRBJ2-4	-	TRBD1	CASSHVTQGSKNIQYF	TGCGCCAGCAGCCACGTCACACAGGGGTCCAAAAACATTCAGTACTTC
TRBV19	TRBJ2-1	many	TRBD2	CASSPSGGGYNEQFF	TGTGCCAGTAGTCCTAGCGGGGGGGGGTACAATGAGCAGTTCTTC
TRBV29-1	TRBJ2-5	many	TRBD1	CSVGTAGGQETQYF	TGCAGCGTAGGGACAGCCGGAGGTCAAGAGACCCAGTACTTC
TRBV2	TRBJ1-4	-	-	CASSGSGTNEKLFF	TGTGCCAGCAGTGGGTCAGGAACTAATGAAAAACTGTTTTTT
TRBV14	TRBJ1-4	many	-	CASSAIFGAEHEKLFF	TGTGCCAGCAGCGCGATCTTCGGGGCTGAGCATGAAAAACTGTTTTTT
TRBV6-1	TRBJ1-3	-	-	CASGVTSTGNTIYF	TGTGCCAGCGGCGTCACGTCTACTGGAAACACCATATATTTT
TRBV12-3/TRBV12-4	TRBJ2-7	-	TRBD1	CASSLGTGGSRGLSYEQYF	TGTGCCAGCAGTTTGGGGACAGGGGGCTCGCGGGGGCTTTCCTACGAGCAGTACTTC
TRBV12-3/TRBV12-4	TRBJ1-3	few	-	CASSYASGNTIYF	TGTGCCAGCTCCTACGCCTCTGGAAACACCATATATTTT
TRBV24-1	TRBJ2-1	-	TRBD1	CATSEGPGQGASYNEQFF	TGTGCCACCAGTGAGGGGCCGGGACAGGGGGCAAGCTACAATGAGCAGTTCTTC
TRBV12-3/TRBV12-4	TRBJ1-3	many	TRBD1	CASSSRQGVAGNTIYF	TGTGCCAGCAGTTCCCGACAGGGTGTAGCTGGAAACACCATATATTTT
TRBV27	TRBJ2-7	-	-	CASSSPLAEQYF	TGTGCCAGCTCTAGCCCTCTTGCCGAGCAGTACTTC
TRBV19	TRBJ2-7	many	-	CASSFGPEQYF	TGTGCCAGTAGTTTCGGTCCCGAGCAGTACTTC
TRBV6-1	TRBJ1-6	many	-	CASSEDRGNSPLHF	TGTGCCAGCAGTGAAGATCGGGGGAATTCACCCCTCCACTTT
TRBV6-1	TRBJ1-5	-	-	CASTITGIAAHSNQPQHF	TGTGCCAGCACCATAACAGGGATTGCGGCTCATAGCAATCAGCCCCAGCATTTT
TRBV6-1	TRBJ2-7	many	TRBD2	CASSLGGKNEQYF	TGTGCCAGCAGTCTCGGGGGGAAGAACGAGCAGTACTTC
TRBV6-1	TRBJ2-7	many	-	CASSGHSYEQYF	TGTGCCAGCAGCGGTCACTCCTACGAGCAGTACTTC
TRBV9	TRBJ1-2	few	TRBD1	CASSVGTGPYGYTF	TGTGCCAGCAGCGTAGGGACAGGGCCCTATGGCTACACCTTC
TRBV25-1	TRBJ1-2	few	-	CASQDGGLGRTYGYTF	TGTGCCAGCCAAGACGGCGGTTTAGGACGGACCTATGGCTACACCTTC
TRBV2	TRBJ2-7	-	-	CASSFASSLSYEQYF	TGTGCCAGCAGTTTTGCCAGTTCACTATCCTACGAGCAGTACTTC
TRBV25-1	TRBJ2-2	-	TRBD2	CASSVGLAGGDTGELFF	TGTGCCAGCAGCGTAGGTCTAGCGGGAGGAGACACCGGGGAGCTGTTTTTT
TRBV4-2	TRBJ2-3	-	TRBD2	CASSPNRFSGLVKSTDTQYF	TGTGCCAGCAGCCCCAACCGCTTCTCGGGACTAGTGAAAAGCACAGATACGCAGTATTTT
TRBV5-1	TRBJ2-1	-	TRBD2	CASSLSPGRVGNEQFF	TGCGCCAGCAGCTTGTCACCCGGGAGGGTCGGCAATGAGCAGTTCTTC
TRBV11-2	TRBJ2-7	few	-	CASSAAPQTRGWGKYF	TGTGCCAGCAGCGCAGCCCCCCAAACCCGGGGGTGGGGGAAGTACTTC
TRBV7-3	TRBJ2-3	many	-	CASSLRGPTDTQYF	TGTGCCAGCAGCTTAAGGGGGCCCACAGATACGCAGTATTTT